This T cell receptor beta chain derives from a study of blood T cell repertoires in COVID-19. Study as a whole: The United States, Italy and Spain were the sources of the acute and convalescent COVID-19 samples. The cDNA or gDNA used as material had been derived from T cells, B-cell-depleted T cells, or PBMCs.

As handled by the study authors: Using reference gene primer amplification, nucleated cell counts were estimated. Clones were read by immunoSEQ multiplex PCR, and TCRdb kept only the in-frame ones, dropping some. Clone size and the V and J calls come from that table; the DNA yielded D and trimming. The sample carries more than 85,000 clones, about four fifths recorded once. J lost 4 bases, V lost 6 bases, and 3 bases had no gene match. The CDR3 is 14 amino acids. Germline assignment: CDR1 MDHEN and CDR2 SYDVKM. Sequenced input: peripheral blood. This sequence originates from a man in his 70s with acute or convalescent COVID-19. V usage is TRBV28 and J usage is TRBJ1-2; 12 bases are a match to TRBD1. CDR3 sequence: CASRGTGGAYGYTF. The DNA of the CDR3 is TGTGCCAGCAGGGGGACAGGGGGCGCCTATGGCTACACCTTC.